The clone carrying this TCR beta chain was seen once. Seattle's enrolled individuals joined amid active infection and were then monitored longitudinally. Germline V gene data show CDR1 as MNHNY and CDR2 as SVGAGI (reference sequence). The V end lost 5 bases, the J end lost 13 bases, and 12 bases lay between the germline ends. This CDR3 contains 12 residues. As originally analysed: Amplifying reference gene primers gave estimates of nucleated cell counts. The table came from immunoSEQ multiplex PCR; TCRdb's copy has only in-frame clones and leaves some out. That table is the source of V, J and clone size, and D and trimming were worked out from the DNA. This table has 150,000 to 170,000 clones, about 85% appearing once. This record belongs to a study of blood T cell repertoires in COVID-19. On the study more broadly: Samples came from the United States, Italy and Spain, spanning acute and convalescent COVID-19. Sources were T cells, B-cell-depleted T cells, or PBMCs; the material itself was cDNA or gDNA.

The sequence derives from a man in his 60s with COVID-19, enrolled during active disease. V gene TRBV6-6 combines with J gene TRBJ1-6; D call uncertain. The sample consisted of peripheral blood. The CDR3 coding sequence is TGTGCCAGCAGTCGCGGCGGGCCCCCCCTCCACTTT. It is translated as CASSRGGPPLHF.